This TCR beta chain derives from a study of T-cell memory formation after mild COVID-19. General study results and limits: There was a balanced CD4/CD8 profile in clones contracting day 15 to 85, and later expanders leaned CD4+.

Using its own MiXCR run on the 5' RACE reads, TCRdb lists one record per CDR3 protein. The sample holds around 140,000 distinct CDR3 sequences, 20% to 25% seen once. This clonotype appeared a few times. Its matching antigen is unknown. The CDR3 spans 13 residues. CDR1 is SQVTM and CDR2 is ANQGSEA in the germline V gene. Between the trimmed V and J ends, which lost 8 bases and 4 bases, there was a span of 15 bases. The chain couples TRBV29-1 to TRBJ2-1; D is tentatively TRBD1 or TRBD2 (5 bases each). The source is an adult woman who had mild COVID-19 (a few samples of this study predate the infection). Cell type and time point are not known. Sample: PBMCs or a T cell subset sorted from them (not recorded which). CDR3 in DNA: TGCAGCTCCATCGGGGCTCTGTACAATGAGCAGTTCTTC. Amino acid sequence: CSSIGALYNEQFF.